This T cell receptor beta chain was sequenced in a study of T cell responses to AZD1222 COVID-19 vaccine. Findings of the study overall: Mostly white British, mostly female donors; authors suggested clonal diversity may be underestimated. Spike-specific TCR breadth and depth were elevated following two AZD1222 doses. Repertoire sampling happened only post peak T cell response.

Second-dose timings of about 4 or about 12 weeks were pooled. Profiling relied on immunoSEQ multiplex PCR, and the TCRdb table lists in-frame clones only, not all of them. Of about 150,000 clones in the sample, roughly 90% were seen once. Regarding this clone: Its specificity is not known.

The V and J ends lost 4 bases and 4 bases, in that order; junction bases with no gene match: 16. The CDR3 is 18 residues long. Germline CDR1 LGHDT, CDR2 YNNKEL (reference sequence). The chain uses TRBV3-1 (or the pseudogene TRBV3-2) and TRBJ2-1; TRBD1 aligns across 7 bases. The receptor's source is an adult who received the AZD1222 COVID-19 vaccine. Sequencing was performed on peripheral blood, taken 28 days after the second AZD1222 dose. The chain's CDR3 is CASSPSRHGTAKYNEQFF. The CDR3 bases are TGTGCCAGCAGCCCGAGCCGCCATGGGACAGCAAAATACAATGAGCAGTTCTTC.